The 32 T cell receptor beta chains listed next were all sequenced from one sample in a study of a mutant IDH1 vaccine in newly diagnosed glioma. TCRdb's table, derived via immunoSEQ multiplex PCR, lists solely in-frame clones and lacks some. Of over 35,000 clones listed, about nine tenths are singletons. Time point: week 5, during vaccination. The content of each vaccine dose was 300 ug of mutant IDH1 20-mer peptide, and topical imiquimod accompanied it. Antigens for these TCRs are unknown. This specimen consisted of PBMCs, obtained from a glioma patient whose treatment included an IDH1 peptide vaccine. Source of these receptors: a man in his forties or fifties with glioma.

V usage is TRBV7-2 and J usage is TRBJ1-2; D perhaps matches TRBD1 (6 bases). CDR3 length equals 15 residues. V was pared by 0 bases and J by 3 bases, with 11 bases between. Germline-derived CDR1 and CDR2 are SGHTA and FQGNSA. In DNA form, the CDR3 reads TGTGCCAGCAGCTTAGCACAGGGTGTCGACTATGGCTACACCTTC. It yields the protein CASSLAQGVDYGYTF.

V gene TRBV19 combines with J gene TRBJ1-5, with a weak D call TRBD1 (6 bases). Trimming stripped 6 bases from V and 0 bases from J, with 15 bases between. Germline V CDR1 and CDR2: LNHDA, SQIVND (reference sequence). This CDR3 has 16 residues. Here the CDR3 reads CASRPTGLNSNQPQHF. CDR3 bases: TGTGCCAGTAGACCGACAGGCCTTAATAGCAATCAGCCCCAGCATTTT.

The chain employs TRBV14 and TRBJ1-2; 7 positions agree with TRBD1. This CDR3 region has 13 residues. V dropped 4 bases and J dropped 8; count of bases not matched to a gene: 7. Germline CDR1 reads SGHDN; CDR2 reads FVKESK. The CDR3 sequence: CASSPGTVSGYTF. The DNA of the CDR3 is TGTGCCAGCAGCCCGGGGACAGTTTCCGGCTACACCTTC.

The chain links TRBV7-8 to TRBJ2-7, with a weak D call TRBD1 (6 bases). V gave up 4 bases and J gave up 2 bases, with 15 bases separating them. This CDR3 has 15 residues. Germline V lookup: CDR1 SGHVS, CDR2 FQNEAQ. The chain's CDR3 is CASSSRDGDTYEQYF. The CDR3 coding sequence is TGTGCCAGCAGCTCAAGGGACGGGGACACCTACGAGCAGTACTTC. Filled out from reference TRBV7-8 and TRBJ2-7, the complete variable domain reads GAGVSQSPRYKVAKRGQDVALRCDPISGHVSLFWYQQALGQGPEFLTYFQNEAQLDKSGLPSDRFFAERPEGSVSTLKIQRTQQEDSAVYLCASSSRDGDTYEQYFGPGTRLTVT.

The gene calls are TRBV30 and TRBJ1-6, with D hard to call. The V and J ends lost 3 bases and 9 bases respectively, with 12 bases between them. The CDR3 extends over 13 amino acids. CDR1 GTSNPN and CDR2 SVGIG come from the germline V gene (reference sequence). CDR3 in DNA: TGTGCCTGGAGCGCAGCGTACGGTTCACCCCTCCACTTT. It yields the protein CAWSAAYGSPLHF.

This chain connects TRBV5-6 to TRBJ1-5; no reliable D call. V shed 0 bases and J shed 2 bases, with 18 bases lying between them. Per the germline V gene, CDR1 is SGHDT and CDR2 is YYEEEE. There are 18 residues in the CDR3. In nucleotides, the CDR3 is TGTGCCAGCAGCTTGGGGTCTAGCTGGAGCGGAGGCAATCAGCCCCAGCATTTT. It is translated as CASSLGSSWSGGNQPQHF.

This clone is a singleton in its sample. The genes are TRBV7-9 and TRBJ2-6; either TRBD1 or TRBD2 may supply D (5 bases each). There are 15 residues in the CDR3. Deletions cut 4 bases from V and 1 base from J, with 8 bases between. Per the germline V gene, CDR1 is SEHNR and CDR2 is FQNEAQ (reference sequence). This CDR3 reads CASSSWGSGANVLTF. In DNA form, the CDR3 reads TGTGCCAGCAGCTCGTGGGGGTCTGGGGCCAACGTCCTGACTTTC.

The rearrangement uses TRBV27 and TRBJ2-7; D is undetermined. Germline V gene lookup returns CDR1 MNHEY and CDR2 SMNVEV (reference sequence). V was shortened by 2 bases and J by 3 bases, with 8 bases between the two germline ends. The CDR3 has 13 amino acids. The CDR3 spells CASSLTEHYEQYF. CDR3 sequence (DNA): TGTGCCAGCAGTTTAACGGAACACTACGAGCAGTACTTC.

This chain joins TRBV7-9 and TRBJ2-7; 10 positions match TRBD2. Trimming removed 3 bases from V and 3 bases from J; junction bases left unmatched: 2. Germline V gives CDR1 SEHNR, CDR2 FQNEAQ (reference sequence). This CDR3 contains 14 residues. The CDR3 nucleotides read TGTGCCAGCAGCTTGACTAGCGGGTACTACGAGCAGTACTTC. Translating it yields CASSLTSGYYEQYF. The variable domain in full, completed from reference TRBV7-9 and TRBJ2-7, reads DTGVSQNPRHKITKRGQNVTFRCDPISEHNRLYWYRQTLGQGPEFLTYFQNEAQLEKSRLLSDRFSAERPKGSFSTLEIQRTEQGDSAMYLCASSLTSGYYEQYFGPGTRLTVT.

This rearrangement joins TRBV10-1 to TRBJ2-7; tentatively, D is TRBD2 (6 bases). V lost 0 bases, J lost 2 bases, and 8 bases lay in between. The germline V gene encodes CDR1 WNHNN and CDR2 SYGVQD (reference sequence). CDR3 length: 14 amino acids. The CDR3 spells CASSESGGTYEQYF. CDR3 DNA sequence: TGCGCCAGCAGTGAGTCGGGCGGGACCTACGAGCAGTACTTC.

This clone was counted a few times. The CDR3 DNA reads as TGTGCCAGCAGCGTAGGGGCACAGAGCAATCAGCCCCAGCATTTT. Its translation is CASSVGAQSNQPQHF. The chain is built from TRBV9 and TRBJ1-5; unclear D gene. V was cut by 0 bases and J by 1 base, with 8 bases left in between. Germline V CDR1 and CDR2: SGDLS, YYNGEE. The CDR3 length is 15 residues.

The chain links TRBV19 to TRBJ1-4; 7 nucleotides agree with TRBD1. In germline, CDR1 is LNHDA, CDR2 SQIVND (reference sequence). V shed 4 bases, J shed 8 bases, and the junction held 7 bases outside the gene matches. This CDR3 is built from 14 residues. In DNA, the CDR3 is TGTGCCAGTAGTAAGACAGGGATCGCGGAAAAACTGTTTTTT. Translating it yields CASSKTGIAEKLFF.

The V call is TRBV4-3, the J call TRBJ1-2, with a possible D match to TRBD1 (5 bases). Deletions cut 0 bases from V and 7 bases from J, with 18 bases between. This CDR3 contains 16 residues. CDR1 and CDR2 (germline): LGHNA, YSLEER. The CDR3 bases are TGCGCCAGCAGCCAAGAGTTGTGGCCAGGGTTAAGTGGCTACACCTTC. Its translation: CASSQELWPGLSGYTF.

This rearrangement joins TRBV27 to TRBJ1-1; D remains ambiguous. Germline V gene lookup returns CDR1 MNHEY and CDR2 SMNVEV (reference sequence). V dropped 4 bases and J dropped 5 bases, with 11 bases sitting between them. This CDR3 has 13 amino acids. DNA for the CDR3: TGTGCCAGCAGTTACAGTGGGAGGACTGAAGCTTTCTTT. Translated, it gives CASSYSGRTEAFF.

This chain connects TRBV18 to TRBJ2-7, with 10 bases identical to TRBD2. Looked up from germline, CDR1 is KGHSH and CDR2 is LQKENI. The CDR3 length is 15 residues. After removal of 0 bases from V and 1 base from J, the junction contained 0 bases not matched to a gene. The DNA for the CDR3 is TGTGCCAGCTCACCACCGACTAGCGGGTCCTACGAGCAGTACTTC. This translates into CASSPPTSGSYEQYF. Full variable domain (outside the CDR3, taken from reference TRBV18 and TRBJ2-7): NAGVMQNPRHLVRRRGQEARLRCSPMKGHSHVYWYRQLPEEGLKFMVYLQKENIIDESGMPKERFSAEFPKEGPSILRIQQVVRGDSAAYFCASSPPTSGSYEQYFGPGTRLTVT.

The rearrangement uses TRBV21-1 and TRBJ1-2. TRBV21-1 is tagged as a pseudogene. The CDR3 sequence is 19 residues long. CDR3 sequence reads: CASSKGLGQIVPEGYGYTF. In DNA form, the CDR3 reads TGTGCCAGCAGCAAGGGTTTAGGGCAGATCGTCCCCGAAGGCTATGGCTACACCTTC.

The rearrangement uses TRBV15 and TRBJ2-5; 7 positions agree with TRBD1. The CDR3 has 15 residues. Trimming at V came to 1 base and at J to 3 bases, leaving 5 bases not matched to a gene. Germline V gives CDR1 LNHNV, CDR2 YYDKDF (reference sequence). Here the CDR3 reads CATSRAGQREETQYF. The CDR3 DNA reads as TGTGCCACCAGCAGAGCGGGACAGCGAGAAGAGACCCAGTACTTC.

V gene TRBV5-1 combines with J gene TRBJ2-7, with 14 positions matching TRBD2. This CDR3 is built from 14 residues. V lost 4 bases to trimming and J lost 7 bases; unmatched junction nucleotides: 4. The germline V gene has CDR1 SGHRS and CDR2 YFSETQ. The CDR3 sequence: CASSAGTSGSEQYF. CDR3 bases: TGCGCCAGCAGCGCCGGGACTAGCGGGAGTGAGCAGTACTTC.

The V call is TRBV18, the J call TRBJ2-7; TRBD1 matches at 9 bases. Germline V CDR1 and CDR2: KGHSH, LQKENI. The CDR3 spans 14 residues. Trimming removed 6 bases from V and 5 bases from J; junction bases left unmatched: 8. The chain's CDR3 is CASSPGQGLDEQYF. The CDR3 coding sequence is TGTGCCAGCTCTCCGGGACAGGGACTCGACGAGCAGTACTTC.

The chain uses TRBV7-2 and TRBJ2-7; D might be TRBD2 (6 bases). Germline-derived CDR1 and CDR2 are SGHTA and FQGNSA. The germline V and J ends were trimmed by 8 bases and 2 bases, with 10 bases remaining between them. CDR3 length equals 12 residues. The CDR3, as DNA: TGTGCCAGCGGGGGGAACCCCTACGAGCAGTACTTC. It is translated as CASGGNPYEQYF.

The CDR3: CASSTFRTGYKSGANVLTF. The CDR3 DNA is TGTGCCAGCAGCACCTTCAGGACAGGGTATAAGTCTGGGGCCAACGTCCTGACTTTC. The V call is TRBV5-6, the J call TRBJ2-6; 8 nucleotides line up with TRBD1. Germline V CDR1 and CDR2: SGHDT, YYEEEE. Trimming took 4 bases from V and 1 from J; bases not matched to a gene: 13. The CDR3 sequence is 19 residues long. Full variable domain (missing parts from reference TRBV5-6 and TRBJ2-6): DAGVTQSPTHLIKTRGQQVTLRCSPKSGHDTVSWYQQALGQGPQFIFQYYEEEERQRGNFPDRFSGHQFPNYSSELNVNALLLGDSALYLCASSTFRTGYKSGANVLTFGAGSRLTVL.

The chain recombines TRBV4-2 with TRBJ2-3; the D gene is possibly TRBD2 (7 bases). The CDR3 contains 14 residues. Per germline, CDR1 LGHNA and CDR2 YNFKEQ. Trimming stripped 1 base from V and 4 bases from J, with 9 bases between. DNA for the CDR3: TGTGCCAGCAGCCAAGGAGGGGGGGCAGATACGCAGTATTTT. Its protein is CASSQGGGADTQYF.

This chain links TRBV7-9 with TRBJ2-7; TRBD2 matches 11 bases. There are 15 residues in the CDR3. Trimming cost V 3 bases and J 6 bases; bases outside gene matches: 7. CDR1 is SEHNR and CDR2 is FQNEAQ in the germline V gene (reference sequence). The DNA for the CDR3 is TGTGCCAGCAGCTTCTCCGGGACTAGCGGTCTCGAGCAGTACTTC. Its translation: CASSFSGTSGLEQYF.

CDR3: CASSLRDSSSGELFF. In DNA form, the CDR3 reads TGTGCCAGCAGCTTAAGGGATAGCTCAAGCGGGGAGCTGTTTTTT. This chain links TRBV7-2 with TRBJ2-2; no clear D. CDR1 and CDR2 (germline): SGHTA, FQGNSA. This CDR3 is built from 15 residues. Trimming left V 2 bases short and J 7 bases short, with 14 bases between. The full variable domain, rest sourced from reference TRBV7-2 and TRBJ2-2, is GAGVSQSPSNKVTEKGKDVELRCDPISGHTALYWYRQSLGQGLEFLIYFQGNSAPDKSGLPSDRFSAERTGGSVSTLTIQRTQQEDSAVYLCASSLRDSSSGELFFGEGSRLTVL.

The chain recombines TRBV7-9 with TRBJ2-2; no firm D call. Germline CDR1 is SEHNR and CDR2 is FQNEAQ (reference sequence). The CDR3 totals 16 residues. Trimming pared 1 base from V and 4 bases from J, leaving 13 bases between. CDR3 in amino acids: CASSLERGRVTGELFF. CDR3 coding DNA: TGTGCCAGCAGCTTAGAAAGAGGACGGGTCACCGGGGAGCTGTTTTTT.

The CDR3 sequence: CASSRQGRETQYF. The CDR3 DNA reads TGTGCCAGCAGCCGACAGGGACGAGAGACCCAGTACTTC. The rearrangement uses TRBV5-6 and TRBJ2-5; TRBD1 agrees at 7 bases. The trim removed 4 bases at V and 4 bases at J, leaving 4 bases unmatched. CDR1 and CDR2 (germline): SGHDT, YYEEEE. The CDR3 loop spans 13 amino acids. The full variable domain, its missing parts supplied by reference TRBV5-6 and TRBJ2-5, is DAGVTQSPTHLIKTRGQQVTLRCSPKSGHDTVSWYQQALGQGPQFIFQYYEEEERQRGNFPDRFSGHQFPNYSSELNVNALLLGDSALYLCASSRQGRETQYFGPGTRLLVL.

The CDR3 loop is CASQLANYGYTF. CDR3 in DNA: TGTGCCAGCCAGTTAGCTAACTATGGCTACACCTTC. This chain connects TRBV2 to TRBJ1-2, with D uncertain. CDR1 and CDR2 (germline): SNHLY, FYNNEI. Trimming took off 8 bases at V and 0 bases at J, with 7 bases between the two ends. The CDR3 runs 12 residues.

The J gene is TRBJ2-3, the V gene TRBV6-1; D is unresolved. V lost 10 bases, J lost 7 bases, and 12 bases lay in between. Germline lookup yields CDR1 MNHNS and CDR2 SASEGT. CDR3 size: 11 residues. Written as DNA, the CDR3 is TGTGCCACCCGACGAGCAAATACGCAGTATTTT. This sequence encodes CATRRANTQYF.

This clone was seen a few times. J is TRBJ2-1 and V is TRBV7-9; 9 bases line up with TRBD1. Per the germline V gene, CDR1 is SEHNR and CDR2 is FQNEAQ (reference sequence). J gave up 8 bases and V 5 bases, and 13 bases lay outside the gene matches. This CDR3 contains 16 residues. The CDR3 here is CASSHPGTGWNDEQFF. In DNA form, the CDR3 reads TGTGCCAGCAGCCACCCAGGGACAGGGTGGAACGATGAGCAGTTCTTC.

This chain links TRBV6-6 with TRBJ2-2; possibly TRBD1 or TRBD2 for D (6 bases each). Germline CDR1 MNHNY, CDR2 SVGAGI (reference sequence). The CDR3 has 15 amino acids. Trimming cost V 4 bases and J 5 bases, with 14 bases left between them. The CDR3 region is CASSCGRGGTGELFF. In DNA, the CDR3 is TGTGCCAGCAGTTGTGGCAGGGGAGGAACCGGGGAGCTGTTTTTT.

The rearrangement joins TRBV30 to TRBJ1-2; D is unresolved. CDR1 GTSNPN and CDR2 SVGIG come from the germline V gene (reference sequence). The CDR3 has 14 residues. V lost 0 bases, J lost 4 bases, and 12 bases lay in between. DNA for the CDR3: TGTGCCTGGAGTGTATTTGTAGCAGGCTATGGCTACACCTTC. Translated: CAWSVFVAGYGYTF. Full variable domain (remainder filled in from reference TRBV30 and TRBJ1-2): SQTIHQWPATLVQPVGSPLSLECTVEGTSNPNLYWYRQAAGRGLQLLFYSVGIGQISSEVPQNLSASRPQDRQFILSSKKLLLSDSGFYLCAWSVFVAGYGYTFGSGTRLTVV.

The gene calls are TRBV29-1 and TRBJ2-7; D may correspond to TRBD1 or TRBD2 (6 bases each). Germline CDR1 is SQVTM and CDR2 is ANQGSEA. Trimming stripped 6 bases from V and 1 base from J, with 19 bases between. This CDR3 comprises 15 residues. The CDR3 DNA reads TGCAGCGTCGGAGGGGGGCAGGGGCCGTCCTACGAGCAGTACTTC. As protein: CSVGGGQGPSYEQYF.